Listed below are T cell receptor beta chains from one sample, sequenced in a study of T cell responses to AZD1222 COVID-19 vaccine. Profiling relied on immunoSEQ multiplex PCR, and the TCRdb table lists in-frame clones only, not all of them. The sample lists 100,000 to 150,000 clones, approximately 91% occurring once. This material consisted of peripheral blood, taken 28 days after the second AZD1222 dose. Source of these receptors: an adult who received the AZD1222 COVID-19 vaccine. The CDR3 runs from the conserved cysteine through the conserved F or W. Each record gives: CDR3 protein, CDR3 DNA, clone size, J gene, V gene, D gene. D genes are given only for firm matches. Expanded clones get a size class; other rows say once, few or many, or leave the size out.

CASSILQGANYEQYF	TGTGCCAGTAGTATTCTGCAGGGGGCTAATTACGAGCAGTACTTC	NA	TRBJ2-7	TRBV19	TRBD1
CASSLGQGLRFWDTEAFF	TGTGCCAGCAGCTTAGGGCAGGGCCTACGCTTCTGGGACACTGAAGCTTTCTTT	NA	TRBJ1-1	TRBV7-2	NA
CASKRSVNNEQFF	TGTGCCAGCAAGAGGTCCGTTAACAATGAGCAGTTCTTC	NA	TRBJ2-1	TRBV2	NA
CASSLGAGAYEQYF	TGCGCCAGCAGCTTGGGAGCAGGGGCCTACGAGCAGTACTTC	once	TRBJ2-7	TRBV5-1	NA
CASTTGLYNEQFF	TGTGCCAGCACCACGGGACTCTACAATGAGCAGTTCTTC	NA	TRBJ2-1	TRBV9	NA
CASSLSGQTNSPLHF	TGCGCCAGCAGCTTGTCGGGACAGACTAATTCACCCCTCCACTTT	NA	TRBJ1-6	TRBV5-1	TRBD1
CASSPTSGTNGYNEQFF	TGTGCCAGCAGCCCAACTTCCGGGACCAATGGATACAATGAGCAGTTCTTC	NA	TRBJ2-1	TRBV11-2	NA
CASSHADRDILFNYGYTF	TGCGCCAGCAGTCACGCGGACCGGGACATACTCTTTAACTATGGCTACACCTTC	NA	TRBJ1-2	TRBV23-1	NA
CSVESGEDRNPYEQYF	TGCAGCGTTGAATCGGGGGAGGACAGGAACCCCTACGAGCAGTACTTC	NA	TRBJ2-7	TRBV29-1	NA
CASSKKSVSEQYF	TGCGCCAGCAGCAAAAAAAGCGTCTCCGAGCAGTACTTC	NA	TRBJ2-7	TRBV5-1	NA
CASSPRVPNTGELFF	TGTGCCAGCAGCCCCAGGGTCCCTAACACCGGGGAGCTGTTTTTT	NA	TRBJ2-2	TRBV6-5	NA
CASRSTGTDTQYF	TGTGCCAGCAGGTCTACTGGCACAGATACGCAGTATTTT	NA	TRBJ2-3	TRBV12-3/TRBV12-4	NA